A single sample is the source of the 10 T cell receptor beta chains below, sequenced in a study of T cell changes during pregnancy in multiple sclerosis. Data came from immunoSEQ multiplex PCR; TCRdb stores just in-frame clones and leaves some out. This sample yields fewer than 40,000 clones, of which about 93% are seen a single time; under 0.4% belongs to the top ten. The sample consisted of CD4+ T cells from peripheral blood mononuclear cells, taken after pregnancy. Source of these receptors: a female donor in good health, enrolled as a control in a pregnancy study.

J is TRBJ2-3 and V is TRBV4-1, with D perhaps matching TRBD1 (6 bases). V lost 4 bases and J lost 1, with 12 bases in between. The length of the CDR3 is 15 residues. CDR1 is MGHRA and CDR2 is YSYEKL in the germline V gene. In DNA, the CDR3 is TGCGCCAGCAGCCTCCGGGCAGGGGGCACAGATACGCAGTATTTT. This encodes CASSLRAGGTDTQYF.

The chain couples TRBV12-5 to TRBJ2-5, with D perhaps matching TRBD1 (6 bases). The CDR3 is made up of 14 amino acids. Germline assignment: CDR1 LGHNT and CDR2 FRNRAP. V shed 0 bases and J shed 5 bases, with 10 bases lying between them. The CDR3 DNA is TGTGCTAGTGGTTTGGTAAACAGGGTTGAGACCCAGTACTTC. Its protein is CASGLVNRVETQYF.

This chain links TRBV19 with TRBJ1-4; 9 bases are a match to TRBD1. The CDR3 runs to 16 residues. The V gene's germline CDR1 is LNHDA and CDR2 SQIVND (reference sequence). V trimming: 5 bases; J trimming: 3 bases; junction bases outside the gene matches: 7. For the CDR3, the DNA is TGTGCCAGTAGTCCCGGACAGGGGATCCCTAATGAAAAACTGTTTTTT. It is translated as CASSPGQGIPNEKLFF. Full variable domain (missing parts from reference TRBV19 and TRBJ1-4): DGGITQSPKYLFRKEGQNVTLSCEQNLNHDAMYWYRQDPGQGLRLIYYSQIVNDFQKGDIAEGYSVSREKKESFPLTVTSAQKNPTAFYLCASSPGQGIPNEKLFFGSGTQLSVL.

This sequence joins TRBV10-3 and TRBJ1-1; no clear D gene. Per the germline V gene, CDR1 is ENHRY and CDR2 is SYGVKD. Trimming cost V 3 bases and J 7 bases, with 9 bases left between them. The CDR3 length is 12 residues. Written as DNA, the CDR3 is TGTGCCATCAGTGAACAGACACATGAAGCTTTCTTT. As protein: CAISEQTHEAFF.

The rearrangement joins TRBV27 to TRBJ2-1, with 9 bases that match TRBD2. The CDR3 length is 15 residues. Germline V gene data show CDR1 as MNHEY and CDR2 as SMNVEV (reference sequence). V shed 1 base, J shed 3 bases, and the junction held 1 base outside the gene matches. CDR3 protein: CASSLLAGVYNEQFF. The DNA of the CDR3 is TGTGCCAGCAGTTTATTAGCGGGAGTCTACAATGAGCAGTTCTTC.

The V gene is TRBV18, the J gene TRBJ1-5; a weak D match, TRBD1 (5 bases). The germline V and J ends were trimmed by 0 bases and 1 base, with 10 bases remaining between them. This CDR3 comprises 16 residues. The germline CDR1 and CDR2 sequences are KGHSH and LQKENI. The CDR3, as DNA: TGTGCCAGCTCACCACCGGGGGGTTCAAGCAATCAGCCCCAGCATTTT. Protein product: CASSPPGGSSNQPQHF.

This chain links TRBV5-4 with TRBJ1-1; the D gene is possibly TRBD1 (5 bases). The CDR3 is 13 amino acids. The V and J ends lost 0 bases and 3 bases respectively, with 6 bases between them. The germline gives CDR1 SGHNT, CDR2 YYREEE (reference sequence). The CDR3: CASSLVGDTEAFF. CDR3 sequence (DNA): TGTGCCAGCAGCTTGGTAGGGGACACTGAAGCTTTCTTT.

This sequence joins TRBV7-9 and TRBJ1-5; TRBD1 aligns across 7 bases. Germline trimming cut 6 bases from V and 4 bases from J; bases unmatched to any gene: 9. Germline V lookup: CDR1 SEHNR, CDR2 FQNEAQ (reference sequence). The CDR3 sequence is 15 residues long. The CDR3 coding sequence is TGTGCCAGCAGTGCCGGGACAGTCCAGAATCAGCCCCAGCATTTT. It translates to CASSAGTVQNQPQHF.

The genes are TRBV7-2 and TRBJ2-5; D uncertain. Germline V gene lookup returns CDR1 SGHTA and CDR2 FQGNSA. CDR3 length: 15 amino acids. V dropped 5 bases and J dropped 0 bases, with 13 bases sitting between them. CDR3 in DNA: TGTGCCAGCAGCCTGATGGCAGGTAACCAAGAGACCCAGTACTTC. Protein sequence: CASSLMAGNQETQYF.

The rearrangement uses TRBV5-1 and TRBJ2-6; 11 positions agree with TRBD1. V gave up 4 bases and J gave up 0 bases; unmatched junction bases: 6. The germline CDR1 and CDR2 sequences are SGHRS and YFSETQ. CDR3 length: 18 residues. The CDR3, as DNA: TGCGCCAGCAGCGGGAGGGGACAGGGGGACTCTGGGGCCAACGTCCTGACTTTC. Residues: CASSGRGQGDSGANVLTF.